This TCR beta chain was captured by sequencing in a study of cytomegalovirus exposure and HLA in healthy donors. General study points: It emerged from a later analysis that several of the most significant clusters appeared to be linked to common viral pathogens.

A remark on this clone: Its antigen is still unknown.

The PCR was carried out with 60 Vbeta primers and 13 Jbeta primers. Sequencing was performed with immunoSEQ multiplex PCR; in TCRdb, only in-frame clones are kept and a portion is missing. The sample yields about 120,000 clones, 74% seen once. CDR1 and CDR2 from the germline V gene are KGHSH and LQKENI. V was trimmed by 0 bases and J by 4 bases, leaving 9 bases between them. The CDR3 covers 14 residues. This sequence joins TRBV18 and TRBJ1-2; no firm D call. This sequence was found in a human donor in good health. Sequencing was done on a sample of PBMCs. The CDR3 here is CASSPPVASYGYTF. CDR3 in DNA: TGTGCCAGCTCACCACCGGTAGCCTCCTATGGCTACACCTTC.